Shown below are 25 T cell receptor beta chains from a single sample sequenced in a study of graft-versus-host responses after intestinal transplantation. These receptors have no identified antigens. This table comes from immunoSEQ multiplex PCR, and its TCRdb copy is limited to in-frame clones, with some not included. The table records under 150,000 clones, approximately 95% of them present only once. Sequencing was performed on unstimulated CD4+ T cells sorted from spleen or lymph node cells, taken before intestinal transplant. These receptors were collected from a human donor who received an intestinal transplant.

The genes are TRBV2 and TRBJ2-1; D gene uncertain. Germline values: CDR1 SNHLY, CDR2 FYNNEI. Trimming removed 4 bases from V and 9 bases from J, with 13 bases in between. This CDR3 is 13 amino acids long. The chain's CDR3 is CASSGKRRGEQFF. In DNA form, the CDR3 reads TGTGCCAGCAGTGGCAAGAGGAGAGGTGAGCAGTTCTTC.

The genes are TRBV6-5 and TRBJ2-1; possibly TRBD2 for D (5 bases). V was pared by 6 bases and J by 9 bases, with 18 bases between. CDR1 and CDR2 (germline): MNHEY, SVGAGI. This CDR3 comprises 14 residues. The CDR3 loop reads CASSRERLAGEQFF. The CDR3 nucleotides read TGTGCCAGCAGCCGTGAACGTCTCGCGGGTGAGCAGTTCTTC.

CDR3 sequence: CASSLFGYGYTF. As DNA, the CDR3 is TGTGCCAGCAGCTTGTTTGGGTATGGCTACACCTTC. The rearrangement uses TRBV5-8 and TRBJ1-2; D not resolved. CDR1 and CDR2 from the germline V gene are SGHTS and YDEGEE. The CDR3 loop spans 12 amino acids. Trimming stripped 1 base from V and 5 bases from J, with 6 bases between. Drawing the rest from reference TRBV5-8 and TRBJ1-2, the complete variable domain is EAGVTQSPTHLIKTRGQQATLRCSPISGHTSVYWYQQALGLGLQFLLWYDEGEERNRGNFPPRFSGRQFPNYSSELNVNALELEDSALYLCASSLFGYGYTFGSGTRLTVV.

The CDR3 bases are TGTGCCAGCTCACCACTCGGGACAGGGTTGAACACTGAAGCTTTCTTT. Protein sequence: CASSPLGTGLNTEAFF. This chain connects TRBV18 to TRBJ1-1; 9 bases map to TRBD1. CDR1 is KGHSH, CDR2 LQKENI, per germline. V lost 1 base to trimming and J lost 0 bases; unmatched junction nucleotides: 3. The CDR3 is 16 residues long.

This clone was seen only a few times. The chain couples TRBV4-2 to TRBJ1-3; D gene uncertain. V lost 2 bases, J lost 4 bases, and 9 bases lay in between. Germline CDR1 LGHNA, CDR2 YNFKEQ. The CDR3 covers 14 residues. This chain's CDR3 is CASSQLVSGNTIYF. The CDR3 DNA is TGTGCCAGCAGCCAATTAGTGTCCGGAAACACCATATATTTT.

The V gene is TRBV18, the J gene TRBJ2-7; D gene uncertain. Trimming shortened V by 5 bases and J by 4 bases, and 9 bases separated the two germline ends. The CDR3 is 12 amino acids. The germline CDR1 and CDR2 sequences are KGHSH and LQKENI. CDR3 loop: CASSSGSYEQYF. In DNA, the CDR3 is TGTGCCAGCTCATCCGGGTCTTACGAGCAGTACTTC.

The V and J genes are TRBV30 and TRBJ1-1; 7 nucleotides match TRBD1. Looked up from germline, CDR1 is GTSNPN and CDR2 is SVGIG (reference sequence). The CDR3 runs to 12 residues. V was clipped by 5 bases and J by 1 base; unmatched bases: 1. The CDR3 region has the DNA TGTGCCTGGGACAGGGCGAACACTGAAGCTTTCTTT. Protein product: CAWDRANTEAFF.

This CDR3 reads CASSLSGRFFEAFF. For the CDR3, the DNA is TGTGCCAGCAGCTTGAGCGGCAGGTTTTTTGAAGCTTTCTTT. This rearrangement joins TRBV5-6 to TRBJ1-1; D remains unclear. V lost 1 base to trimming and J lost 7 bases, with 14 bases between them. Looked up from germline, CDR1 is SGHDT and CDR2 is YYEEEE. This CDR3 has 14 residues.

The V and J genes are TRBV7-9 and TRBJ2-5; 8 bases are shared with TRBD1. The CDR3 spans 16 residues. V was pared by 0 bases and J by 4 bases, with 7 bases of the junction left unmatched. From germline, CDR1 is SEHNR and CDR2 FQNEAQ (reference sequence). CDR3 residues: CASSLAVDRVRETQYF. CDR3 DNA sequence: TGTGCCAGCAGCTTAGCGGTGGACAGGGTGCGAGAGACCCAGTACTTC.

The genes are TRBV11-2 and TRBJ2-7, with 9 bases identical to TRBD2. CDR3 size: 15 residues. The trim removed 3 bases at V and 0 bases at J, leaving 3 bases unmatched. CDR1 and CDR2 (germline): SGHAT, FQNNGV. CDR3: CASSLIAGASYEQYF. CDR3 in DNA: TGTGCCAGCAGCTTGATAGCGGGAGCCTCCTACGAGCAGTACTTC.

V gene TRBV25-1 combines with J gene TRBJ2-6, with D perhaps TRBD1 (5 bases). This CDR3 is built from 14 residues. CDR1 and CDR2 from the germline V gene are MGHDK and SYGVNS. Trimming cost V 8 bases and J 0 bases, with 8 bases left between them. CDR3 in DNA: TGTGCCAGCTCTGACAGCTCTGGGGCCAACGTCCTGACTTTC. Its protein product is CASSDSSGANVLTF.

The chain employs TRBV2 and TRBJ1-1, with D uncertain. Trimming cost V 10 bases and J 6 bases, with 18 bases left between them. CDR3 length: 13 amino acids. Germline CDR1 reads SNHLY; CDR2 reads FYNNEI. The CDR3: CATGQSGRAEAFF. In nucleotides, the CDR3 is TGTGCCACGGGTCAATCTGGTCGCGCTGAAGCTTTCTTT.

Only a few counts were recorded for this clone. The chain uses TRBV28 and TRBJ1-5; 9 nucleotides match TRBD1. Germline assignment: CDR1 MDHEN and CDR2 SYDVKM. The CDR3 is 15 residues long. V shed 1 base, J shed 6 bases, and the junction held 4 bases outside the gene matches. DNA of the CDR3: TGTGCCAGCAGTTTATCTGGGACAGGGAGTCAGCCCCAGCATTTT. It yields the protein CASSLSGTGSQPQHF.

This chain uses TRBV25-1 with TRBJ1-2, with D hard to call. V was cut by 1 base and J by 2 bases, with 14 bases left in between. The germline gives CDR1 MGHDK, CDR2 SYGVNS. The CDR3 is made up of 16 amino acids. In nucleotides, the CDR3 is TGTGCCAGCAGTGAATCCGGGTTTTACGCGAACTATGGCTACACCTTC. This codes for CASSESGFYANYGYTF.

V is TRBV5-1 and J is TRBJ2-7, with D possibly being TRBD1 (5 bases). The V gene lost 0 bases and the J gene lost 2 bases, with 6 bases spanning the gap. There are 13 residues in the CDR3. Germline V gene lookup returns CDR1 SGHRS and CDR2 YFSETQ. The CDR3 region has the DNA TGCGCCAGCAGCTTGGACAGGACCTACGAGCAGTACTTC. Translation gives CASSLDRTYEQYF.

The chain couples TRBV19 to TRBJ2-7; D unresolved. CDR3 size: 14 residues. Per germline, CDR1 LNHDA and CDR2 SQIVND (reference sequence). Between the trimmed V and J ends, which lost 4 bases and 3 bases, there was a span of 13 bases. CDR3 DNA: TGTGCCAGTAGTAACGATCGAACCAACTACGAGCAGTACTTC. Amino acids: CASSNDRTNYEQYF.

The gene calls are TRBV5-4 and TRBJ2-3; the match to TRBD2 covers 13 bases. After removal of 1 base from V and 1 base from J, the junction contained 6 bases not matched to a gene. The CDR3 length is 18 residues. Germline V CDR1 and CDR2: SGHNT, YYREEE (reference sequence). CDR3 nucleotides: TGTGCCAGCAGCTTGCCGCTAGGACTAGCGGGAGGCACAGATACGCAGTATTTT. It codes for CASSLPLGLAGGTDTQYF.

The chain combines TRBV11-2 with TRBJ2-1; 10 nucleotides line up with TRBD2. This CDR3 has 16 residues. CDR1 is SGHAT, CDR2 FQNNGV, per germline. Unmatched junction bases numbered 6, after V lost 5 bases and J lost 2 bases. The CDR3 protein is CASSPRSGRAYNEQFF. In DNA, the CDR3 is TGTGCCAGCAGCCCTAGGAGCGGGAGGGCCTACAATGAGCAGTTCTTC.

The chain employs TRBV7-2 and TRBJ2-7; no clear D. The germline V gene has CDR1 SGHTA and CDR2 FQGNSA. This CDR3 has 16 residues. The V and J ends lost 4 bases and 1 base respectively, with 17 bases between them. The CDR3 DNA is TGTGCCAGCAGCTCCCCCCGTGTGGTGGGATCCTACGAGCAGTACTTC. Translating gives CASSSPRVVGSYEQYF.

The gene calls are TRBV13 and TRBJ2-2; 8 nucleotides match TRBD2. CDR3 size: 15 residues. The V gene end was trimmed by 2 bases and the J gene end by 5 bases; junction bases not matched to a gene: 4. The germline V gene has CDR1 PRHDT and CDR2 FYEKMQ (reference sequence). In DNA form, the CDR3 reads TGTGCCAGCAGCTTATCCGGGAGGGGGACCGGGGAGCTGTTTTTT. Translating gives CASSLSGRGTGELFF.

The CDR3 reads CAWAPPRQGGGSVPQYF. The CDR3 bases are TGTGCCTGGGCGCCCCCTCGACAGGGAGGCGGTTCGGTCCCTCAGTACTTC. J is TRBJ2-4 and V is TRBV30; TRBD1 might be the D (7 bases). Trimming left V 5 bases short and J 12 bases short, with 32 bases between. CDR1 and CDR2 (germline): GTSNPN, SVGIG (reference sequence). The length of the CDR3 is 17 residues.

The CDR3 here is CASSELAGSTDTQYF. The CDR3 DNA follows: TGTGCCAGCAGTGAACTAGCGGGAAGCACAGATACGCAGTATTTT. J is TRBJ2-3 and V is TRBV6-1; 9 bases align to TRBD2. V trimming: 2 bases; J trimming: 0 bases; junction bases outside the gene matches: 0. From germline, CDR1 is MNHNS and CDR2 SASEGT. This CDR3 is built from 15 residues.

J is TRBJ2-1 and V is TRBV27; D may match TRBD1 or TRBD2 (5 bases each). V dropped 1 base and J dropped 1 base, with 11 bases sitting between them. Germline V gene sequence: CDR1 MNHEY, CDR2 SMNVEV (reference sequence). The CDR3 runs 16 residues. Here the CDR3 reads CASSLLGDPSYNEQFF. CDR3 nucleotide sequence: TGTGCCAGCAGTTTATTGGGGGATCCTTCCTACAATGAGCAGTTCTTC.

The chain employs TRBV5-1 and TRBJ2-1; 11 bases are a match to TRBD1. The CDR3 totals 18 residues. With 4 bases clipped from V and 3 bases from J, the junction kept 12 bases outside the gene matches. The germline CDR1 and CDR2 sequences are SGHRS and YFSETQ. The CDR3 coding sequence is TGCGCCAGCAGCCCCCTGTTAACCGGGACAGGGGGCTACAATGAGCAGTTCTTC. This encodes CASSPLLTGTGGYNEQFF.

The rearrangement links TRBV5-6 to TRBJ2-7; D is perhaps TRBD1 (6 bases). V shed 0 bases and J shed 3 bases, with 7 bases lying between them. Germline assignment: CDR1 SGHDT and CDR2 YYEEEE. This CDR3 spans 13 amino acids. CDR3 in DNA: TGTGCCAGCAGCTTGGTGACAGGCTACGAGCAGTACTTC. It encodes CASSLVTGYEQYF.